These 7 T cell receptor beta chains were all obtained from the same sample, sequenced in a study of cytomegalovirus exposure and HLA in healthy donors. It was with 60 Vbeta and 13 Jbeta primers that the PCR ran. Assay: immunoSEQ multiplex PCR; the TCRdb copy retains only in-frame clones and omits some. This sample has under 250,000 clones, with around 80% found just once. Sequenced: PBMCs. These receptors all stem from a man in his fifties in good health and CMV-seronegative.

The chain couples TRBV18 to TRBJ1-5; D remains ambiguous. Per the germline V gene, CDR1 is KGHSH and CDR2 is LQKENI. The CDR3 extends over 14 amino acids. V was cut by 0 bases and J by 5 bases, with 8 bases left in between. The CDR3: CASSPPGGDQPQHF. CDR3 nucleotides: TGTGCCAGCTCACCACCCGGCGGGGATCAGCCCCAGCATTTT.

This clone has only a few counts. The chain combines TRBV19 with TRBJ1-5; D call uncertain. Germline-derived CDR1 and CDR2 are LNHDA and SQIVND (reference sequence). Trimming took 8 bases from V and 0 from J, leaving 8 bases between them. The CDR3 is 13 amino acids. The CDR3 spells CASFPYSNQPQHF. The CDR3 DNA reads TGTGCCAGTTTTCCTTATAGCAATCAGCCCCAGCATTTT.

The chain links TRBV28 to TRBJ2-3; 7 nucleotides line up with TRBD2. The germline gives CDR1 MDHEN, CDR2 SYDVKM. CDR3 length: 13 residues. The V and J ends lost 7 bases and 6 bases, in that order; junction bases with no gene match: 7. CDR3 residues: CASKRTSADTQYF. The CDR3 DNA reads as TGTGCCAGCAAACGGACTAGTGCGGATACGCAGTATTTT.

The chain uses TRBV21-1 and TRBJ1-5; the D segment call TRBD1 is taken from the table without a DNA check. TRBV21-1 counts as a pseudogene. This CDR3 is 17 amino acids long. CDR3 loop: CASGHPGTSYSNQPQHF. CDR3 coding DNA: TGTGCCAGCGGCCATCCCGGGACATCATATAGCAATCAGCCCCAGCATTTT.

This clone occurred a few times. CDR3 nucleotide sequence: TGTGCCAGCAGCCGGGAGACAGCCAACAATGAGCAGTTCTTC. As protein: CASSRETANNEQFF. The J gene is TRBJ2-1, the V gene TRBV7-9; a possible D gene is TRBD2 (6 bases). V lost 5 bases, J lost 5 bases, and 13 bases lay in between. Germline CDR1 reads SEHNR; CDR2 reads FQNEAQ (reference sequence). The CDR3 runs 14 residues.

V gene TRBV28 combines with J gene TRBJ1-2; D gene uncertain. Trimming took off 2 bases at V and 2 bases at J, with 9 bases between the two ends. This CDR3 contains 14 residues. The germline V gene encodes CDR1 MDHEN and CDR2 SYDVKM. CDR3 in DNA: TGTGCCAGCAGTTTAATTTCGGTAAACTATGGCTACACCTTC. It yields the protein CASSLISVNYGYTF.

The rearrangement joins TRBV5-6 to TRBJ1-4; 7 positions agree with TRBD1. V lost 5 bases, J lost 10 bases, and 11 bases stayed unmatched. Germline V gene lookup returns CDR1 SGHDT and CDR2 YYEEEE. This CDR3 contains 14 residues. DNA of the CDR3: TGTGCCAGCAGTCTTCTCTTTGGGGACAGAAAACTGTTTTTT. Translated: CASSLLFGDRKLFF.